The text below deals with one TCR beta chain. Its specificity is unknown. This sample stems from a study of cytomegalovirus exposure and HLA in healthy donors. Study-wide points: Previously analyzed data showed that most TCR beta V segments were productive at a frequency of about 90% or about 30%. In a later analysis, TCR beta V- and J-gene trimming was associated with a missense DCLRE1C variant.

There are 16 residues in the CDR3. Trimming shortened V by 3 bases and J by 1 base, and 10 bases separated the two germline ends. Germline V CDR1 and CDR2: LNHDA, SQIVND (reference sequence). The PCR had 60 Vbeta and 13 Jbeta primers. In the study's own analysis: Approximately 11 million of the 60 million to 80 million unique TCR beta chains counted in a later analysis were shared. Assay: immunoSEQ multiplex PCR; the TCRdb copy retains only in-frame clones and omits some. V and J calls and clone size are as listed in that table; D and trimming were resolved from the DNA. The profile shows approximately 250,000 clones, 70% to 90% of them singletons.

The receptor's source is a girl aged 2-10 years in good health and CMV-seronegative. This sequence joins TRBV19 and TRBJ2-6; D call uncertain. The specimen sequenced was PBMCs. CDR3 bases: TGTGCCAGTAGTATCTCCACAGTGTCTGGGGCCAACGTCCTGACTTTC. As protein: CASSISTVSGANVLTF.